A single T cell receptor (beta chain) is shown here with its context. Its antigen is still unknown. The data stem from a study of cytomegalovirus exposure and HLA in healthy donors. General study results and limits: TRBV6-2, TRBV6-3 and other indistinguishable V segments were excluded.

The V end lost 1 base, the J end lost 7 bases, and 12 bases lay between the germline ends. The CDR3 has 14 residues. The V gene's germline CDR1 is SGHRS and CDR2 YFSETQ. Use of 60 Vbeta and 13 Jbeta primers characterized the PCR. In the original processing: Approximately 11 million shared chains were among approximately 87 million unique TCR beta chains counted in a later analysis. Some clones are missing from TCRdb's copy, which holds only in-frame ones; the method was immunoSEQ multiplex PCR. V and J calls and clone size come straight from that table; D and trimming were deduced from the DNA. Altogether around 210,000 clones are present, approximately 78% being singletons, with the ten largest covering less than 3%.

Sequenced input: PBMCs. The TCR originated in a woman between 35 and 50 years old in good health and CMV-seronegative. This chain uses TRBV5-1 with TRBJ1-5; D possibly corresponds to TRBD1 (6 bases). CDR3 DNA: TGCGCCAGCAGCTTGACAGGGCCAGGGCAGCCCCAGCATTTT. This encodes CASSLTGPGQPQHF.